A single sample gave rise to the 19 T cell receptor beta chains below, sequenced in a study of cytomegalovirus exposure and HLA in healthy donors. A multiplex PCR was run with 60 Vbeta primers and 13 Jbeta primers. Method: immunoSEQ multiplex PCR; TCRdb's copy keeps in-frame clones and lacks some. The sample shows some 120,000 clones, roughly 70% of them seen only once. Sequenced: PBMCs. These receptors came from a woman in her forties in good health and CMV-seropositive.

The V gene is TRBV2, the J gene TRBJ1-2; tentative D call: TRBD1 (5 bases). There are 12 residues in the CDR3. From germline, CDR1 is SNHLY and CDR2 FYNNEI. The V and J ends lost 3 bases and 8 bases respectively, with 10 bases between them. The CDR3 loop is CASSEGPRGYTF. The CDR3 DNA is TGTGCCAGCAGTGAGGGGCCTCGGGGCTACACCTTC. Full variable domain (outside the CDR3, taken from reference TRBV2 and TRBJ1-2): EPEVTQTPSHQVTQMGQEVILRCVPISNHLYFYWYRQILGQKVEFLVSFYNNEISEKSEIFDDQFSVERPDGSNFTLKIRSTKLEDSAMYFCASSEGPRGYTFGSGTRLTVV.

The sample holds a few counts of this clone. A junction boundary mismatches the germline segment, possibly from a read error. The rearrangement joins TRBV6-6 to TRBJ1-5; possible D gene TRBD1, 5 bases. CDR3 length: 14 residues. The germline gives CDR1 MNHNY, CDR2 SVGAGI (reference sequence). CDR3 DNA: TGTGCTAGCATGGGGGGTCGGGACAATCAGCCCCAGCATTTT. Translated, it gives CASMGGRDNQPQHF.

This chain connects TRBV2 to TRBJ1-2, with 8 bases fitting TRBD1. Germline CDR1 is SNHLY and CDR2 is FYNNEI. J lost 6 bases, V lost 8 bases, and 11 bases had no gene match. CDR3 length: 14 residues. The CDR3 bases are TGTGCCAGCCTCGGACAGGGACGGGCGGATGGCTACACCTTC. This gives the protein CASLGQGRADGYTF.

The chain uses TRBV25-1 and TRBJ1-5; the match to TRBD1 covers 9 bases. Germline CDR1 reads MGHDK; CDR2 reads SYGVNS. The junction had 7 bases not matched to a gene; V was cut back by 5 bases and J by 5 bases. This CDR3 has 15 amino acids. CDR3 nucleotide sequence: TGTGCCAGCAGTTACGGACAGGGGCCTCATCAGCCCCAGCATTTT. Encoded protein: CASSYGQGPHQPQHF.

The rearrangement uses TRBV18 and TRBJ1-1, with D maybe TRBD1 (5 bases). V lost 2 bases, J lost 1 base, and 8 bases lay in between. This CDR3 spans 14 amino acids. Looked up from germline, CDR1 is KGHSH and CDR2 is LQKENI. The CDR3 reads CASSPNTGNTEAFF. The CDR3 nucleotides are TGTGCCAGCTCACCAAATACAGGGAACACTGAAGCTTTCTTT.

This sequence joins TRBV18 and TRBJ1-4; TRBD1 agrees at 7 bases. V lost 0 bases and J lost 5; bases outside the gene matches: 3. The CDR3 runs 15 residues. Germline-derived CDR1 and CDR2 are KGHSH and LQKENI. The CDR3 DNA reads TGTGCCAGCTCACCACCGGGGACAGCGAATGAAAAACTGTTTTTT. It codes for CASSPPGTANEKLFF.

The V call is TRBV7-2, the J call TRBJ2-7; no clear D gene. The CDR3 covers 12 residues. With 5 bases removed from V and 4 bases from J, the gap between germline ends came to 9 bases. Per the germline V gene, CDR1 is SGHTA and CDR2 is FQGNSA. CDR3 DNA: TGTGCCAGCAGCCCTGTGAGTTACGAGCAGTACTTC. Encoded protein: CASSPVSYEQYF.

The chain couples TRBV12-2 to TRBJ1-6; no DNA check was done on the table's D call, TRBD1. TRBV12-2 is classified as a pseudogene. The CDR3 consists of 18 residues. CDR3 region: CASRLPCDMCAYNSPLHF. The CDR3 region has the DNA TGTGCAAGTCGCTTACCATGTGACATGTGTGCCTATAATTCACCCCTCCACTTT.

The rearrangement links TRBV7-9 to TRBJ1-4, with TRBD1 identical over 7 bases. Unmatched junction bases numbered 2, after V lost 4 bases and J lost 0 bases. Germline V gene sequence: CDR1 SEHNR, CDR2 FQNEAQ (reference sequence). The CDR3 contains 15 residues. CDR3 residues: CASSSDRSTNEKLFF. CDR3 DNA sequence: TGTGCCAGCAGCTCGGACAGGTCAACTAATGAAAAACTGTTTTTT.

V is TRBV6-1 and J is TRBJ2-7; tentative D call: TRBD2 (6 bases). Trimming pared 2 bases from V and 3 bases from J, leaving 14 bases between. From germline, CDR1 is MNHNS and CDR2 SASEGT. CDR3 size: 15 residues. CDR3: CASSENPGVLYEQYF. The CDR3, as DNA: TGTGCCAGCAGTGAAAATCCGGGAGTACTCTACGAGCAGTACTTC.

The chain joins TRBV5-1 to TRBJ1-2, with TRBD1 matching over 9 bases. V gave up 0 bases and J gave up 10 bases; unmatched junction bases: 10. Per the germline V gene, CDR1 is SGHRS and CDR2 is YFSETQ. This CDR3 is 15 amino acids long. The CDR3 protein is CASSLAGQGPFLYTF. The CDR3 coding sequence is TGCGCCAGCAGCTTGGCGGGACAGGGACCCTTTCTCTACACCTTC. Full variable domain (missing parts from reference TRBV5-1 and TRBJ1-2): KAGVTQTPRYLIKTRGQQVTLSCSPISGHRSVSWYQQTPGQGLQFLFEYFSETQRNKGNFPGRFSGRQFSNSRSEMNVSTLELGDSALYLCASSLAGQGPFLYTFGSGTRLTVV.

CDR3 amino acids: CASSLDWQGPNYGYTF. CDR3 in DNA: TGTGCCAGCAGCTTAGATTGGCAGGGCCCTAACTATGGCTACACCTTC. The chain joins TRBV11-2 to TRBJ1-2; a possible D gene is TRBD1 (5 bases). Germline assignment: CDR1 SGHAT and CDR2 FQNNGV. Trimming took 0 bases from V and 0 from J, leaving 11 bases between them. The CDR3 runs 16 residues.

About this clone itself: The identical CDR3 is also encoded by other nucleotide sequences in the sample. The rearrangement links TRBV7-3 to TRBJ2-2, with a possible D match to TRBD2 (6 bases). Germline CDR1 and CDR2: SGHTA and FQGTGA. Trimming left V 5 bases short and J 6 bases short, with 25 bases between. The CDR3 runs to 18 residues. DNA of the CDR3: TGTGCCAGCAGCCGTGTCCATGGCGGGGTGGGAGGCGCCGGGGAGCTGTTTTTT. It translates to CASSRVHGGVGGAGELFF.

The rearrangement uses TRBV4-3 and TRBJ1-5; perhaps TRBD1 as D (5 bases). Germline values: CDR1 LGHNA, CDR2 YSLEER. Trimming took 4 bases from V and 6 from J, leaving 16 bases between them. The CDR3 contains 15 residues. The CDR3 DNA is TGCGCCAGCAGCCCTCGGGGCGGGGGGGGTCAGCCCCAGCATTTT. Translation: CASSPRGGGGQPQHF.

The chain couples TRBV19 to TRBJ1-6, with a tentative D call TRBD1 (5 bases). V lost 7 bases, J lost 3 bases, and 13 bases lay in between. From germline, CDR1 is LNHDA and CDR2 SQIVND (reference sequence). The CDR3 contains 15 residues. CDR3 amino acids: CASTPGTGYNSPLHF. The CDR3 DNA is TGTGCCAGTACCCCCGGCACAGGCTATAATTCACCCCTCCACTTT. Complete variable domain (other parts from reference TRBV19 and TRBJ1-6): DGGITQSPKYLFRKEGQNVTLSCEQNLNHDAMYWYRQDPGQGLRLIYYSQIVNDFQKGDIAEGYSVSREKKESFPLTVTSAQKNPTAFYLCASTPGTGYNSPLHFGNGTRLTVT.

The chain employs TRBV10-3 and TRBJ2-7, with D perhaps matching TRBD1 (6 bases). V was shortened by 10 bases and J by 3 bases, with 13 bases between the two germline ends. Germline CDR1 and CDR2: ENHRY and SYGVKD. The CDR3 length is 12 residues. CDR3 sequence: CATRGQYYEQYF. CDR3 DNA: TGTGCCACCCGTGGACAGTACTACGAGCAGTACTTC.

The V call is TRBV2, the J call TRBJ2-3; weak D call: TRBD2 (6 bases). There are 16 residues in the CDR3. Looked up from germline, CDR1 is SNHLY and CDR2 is FYNNEI. Trimming left V 4 bases short and J 2 bases short, with 16 bases between. This chain's CDR3 is CASSVPGLTYTDTQYF. CDR3 nucleotides: TGTGCCAGCAGTGTCCCGGGACTGACCTACACAGATACGCAGTATTTT. The full variable domain, completed using reference TRBV2 and TRBJ2-3, is EPEVTQTPSHQVTQMGQEVILRCVPISNHLYFYWYRQILGQKVEFLVSFYNNEISEKSEIFDDQFSVERPDGSNFTLKIRSTKLEDSAMYFCASSVPGLTYTDTQYFGPGTRLTVL.

This clone was counted only a few times. The genes are TRBV4-2 and TRBJ2-5; maybe TRBD2 (6 bases). CDR1 LGHNA and CDR2 YNFKEQ come from the germline V gene. The CDR3 runs to 15 residues. Trimming removed 1 base from V and 1 base from J, with 10 bases in between. Here the CDR3 DNA reads TGTGCCAGCAGCCAAGTCAGCGGGCCCCAAGAGACCCAGTACTTC. Encoded protein: CASSQVSGPQETQYF.

This chain's CDR3 is CASGWGVGTGELFF. The CDR3, as DNA: TGTGCCAGCGGCTGGGGCGTCGGCACCGGGGAGCTGTTTTTT. V gene TRBV6-5 combines with J gene TRBJ2-2, with D possibly being TRBD1 (5 bases). The CDR3 covers 14 residues. Trimming shortened V by 8 bases and J by 4 bases, and 14 bases separated the two germline ends. Germline CDR1 is MNHEY and CDR2 is SVGAGI.